This T cell receptor (beta chain) was recovered during a study of early T cells in non-severe SARS-CoV-2 infection. TCRdb called the 5' RACE reads again in MiXCR, with one record for every CDR3 protein. The profile shows roughly 100,000 distinct CDR3 sequences, 14% of them singletons. Trimming pared 0 bases from V and 4 bases from J, leaving 3 bases between. The CDR3 sequence is 13 residues long. The table lists this clonotype with a few counts. The rearrangement links TRBV12-3 or TRBV12-4 to TRBJ2-2; D not certain. This TCR was sampled from an adult who was a healthcare worker with PCR-confirmed SARS-CoV-2 infection or an uninfected control (not recorded which). Sequencing was done on a sample of whole blood. The CDR3 DNA is TGTGCCAGCAGTTTAGCCTCCACCGGGGAGCTGTTTTTT. It yields the protein CASSLASTGELFF.